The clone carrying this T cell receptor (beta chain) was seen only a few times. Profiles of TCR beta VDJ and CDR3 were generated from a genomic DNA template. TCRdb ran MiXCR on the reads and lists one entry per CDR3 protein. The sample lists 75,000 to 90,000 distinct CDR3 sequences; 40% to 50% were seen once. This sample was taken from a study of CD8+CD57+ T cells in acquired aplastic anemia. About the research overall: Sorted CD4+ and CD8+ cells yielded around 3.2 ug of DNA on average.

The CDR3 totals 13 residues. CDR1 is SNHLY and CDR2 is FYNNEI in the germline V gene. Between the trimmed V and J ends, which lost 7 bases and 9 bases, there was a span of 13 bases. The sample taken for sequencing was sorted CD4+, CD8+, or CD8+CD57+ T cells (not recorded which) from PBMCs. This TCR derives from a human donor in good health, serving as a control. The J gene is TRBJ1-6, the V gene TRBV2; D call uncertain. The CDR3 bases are TGTGCCAGCAATCCAGCCCATCCTTCACCCCTCCACTTT. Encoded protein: CASNPAHPSPLHF.